The clone carrying this T cell receptor (beta chain) was observed a handful of times. This sample was taken from a study of blood T cell repertoires in COVID-19. Across the whole study: COVID-19 samples from acute and convalescent phases originated in the United States, Italy and Spain.

Between the trimmed V and J ends, which lost 1 base and 6 bases, there was a span of 18 bases. The CDR3 consists of 17 residues. Germline V gene lookup returns CDR1 KGHSH and CDR2 LQKENI. Adults between roughly 18 and 90 years of age took part from under 30 US areas. Researchers sorted participants into cohorts using their self-reported clinical history. The recovered donors of Cohort 3 showed two negative PCRs, clearance, or symptom resolution. The data were produced by immunoSEQ multiplex PCR, yet TCRdb's version contains in-frame clones alone and is incomplete. The table lists about 480,000 clones, approximately 90% of them singletons.

J is TRBJ2-2 and V is TRBV18, with D possibly being TRBD1 (5 bases). The source is a woman aged 40 to 49 who had recovered from COVID-19. Sample: PBMCs or T cells enriched from blood (not recorded which). CDR3: CASSPQRGSIGPGELFF. CDR3 sequence (DNA): TGTGCCAGCTCACCACAAAGGGGCAGCATAGGTCCCGGGGAGCTGTTTTTT.